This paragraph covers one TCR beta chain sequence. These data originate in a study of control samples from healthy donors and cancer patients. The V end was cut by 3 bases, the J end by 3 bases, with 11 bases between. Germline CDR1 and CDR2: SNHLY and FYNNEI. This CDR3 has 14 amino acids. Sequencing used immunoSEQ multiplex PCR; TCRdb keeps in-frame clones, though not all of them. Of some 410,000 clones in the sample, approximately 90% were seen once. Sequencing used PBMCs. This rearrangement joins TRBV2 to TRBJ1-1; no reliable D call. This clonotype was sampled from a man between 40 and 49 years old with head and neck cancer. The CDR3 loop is CASSEPGSDTEAFF. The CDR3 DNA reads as TGTGCCAGCAGTGAGCCGGGCTCCGACACTGAAGCTTTCTTT. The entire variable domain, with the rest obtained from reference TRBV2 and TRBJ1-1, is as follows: EPEVTQTPSHQVTQMGQEVILRCVPISNHLYFYWYRQILGQKVEFLVSFYNNEISEKSEIFDDQFSVERPDGSNFTLKIRSTKLEDSAMYFCASSEPGSDTEAFFGQGTRLTVV.